This T cell receptor beta chain is from a study of T cell responses to AZD1222 COVID-19 vaccine (TCRdb year 2021). At the level of the whole study: A total of 233 trial participants underwent TCR sequencing, of whom 207 received two doses of AZD1222 and about 25 received two doses of the MenACWY control vaccine. Trial participants were enrolled into age subgroups of 18-55, 56-69 and 70-plus years, which contained roughly 150, 30 and 60 TCR-sequenced participants, respectively. The full study reports these points: Conclusions about previously exposed vaccinees are limited, since just six or seven AZD1222 recipients were seropositive for SARS-CoV-2 at baseline. In the small 56-69-year group, the increase in depth fell short of significance, most likely because of low power. Spike-specific TCR breadth and depth rose significantly after two AZD1222 doses compared with day 0 and with MenACWY recipients. Nearly half of unique spike-specific TCRs reportedly recognized epitopes outside regions mutated in the B.1.351 and B.1.1.7 variants. Because no day 14 peak-response samples were available, the repertoires could be characterized only after the peak T cell response. CD4 TCRs associated with the vaccine covered the entire spike protein, and the dominant responses were in regions 160-218 and 743-854. Participants were mostly white British, with more females than males. The authors suggested clonal diversity may have been underestimated.

The CDR3 regions of human TCRbeta chains were analyzed by immunosequencing. Turning to the authors' computational methods: TCRs in the repertoires were matched against a reference library of SARS-CoV-2-specific TCRs that had been generated with the MIRA antigen-specificity platform. Breadth was defined as the fraction of unique TCRs that were SARS-CoV-2-associated, and depth was defined as the fraction of total T cells that were SARS-CoV-2-associated. Using the MIRA data, every spike-specific TCR was mapped to the spike region that the TCR reacted to and assigned to either a CD4 or a CD8 class. Log10-transformed breadth and depth values were compared by one-way ANOVA with Sidak's multiple comparisons tests. The table was pulled from immuneACCESS by TCRdb, which kept in-frame rearrangements only. Such tables lose some clones; where checked, under half of the loss comes from unresolved V genes, and the rest has no known cause. V, J and clone size were drawn from that table, and D and trimming were deduced from the DNA. This sample holds about 150,000 clones; roughly nine tenths were observed only once. 5.5% of the sample comes from the top ten.

Sample time point, as interpreted from the label and publication: baseline before first vaccination. Interpreted using the paper, the treatment or condition label stands for: meningococcal conjugate vaccine given as trial control. Vaccinee samples were obtained from the UK trials COV001 and COV002, which included a single-blind randomized controlled phase 2/3 trial of AZD1222 (ChAdOx1 nCoV-19) in healthy adults. For TCRbeta chain sequencing, PBMC samples were collected from trial participants at day 0 and at day 28 after the second dose. V is clipped by 4 bases and J by 0 bases, and the sequence between their germline boundaries is 16 bases long. The CDR3 has 16 amino acids, counting the end cysteine and phenylalanine. The kept DNA is CDR3 alone, 48 bases in frame from the first base. For CDR1 and CDR2, the germline V gene lists MGHRA and YSYEKL. A remark on this clone: The specificity of this receptor is unknown. Base qualities are not provided; no much larger clone lies one nucleotide away.

This TCR came from an adult in good health. The sequence links TRBV4-1 to TRBJ2-7, and perhaps TRBD2 as D gene, on 6 matching bases. The starting material was peripheral blood, obtained on day 0 of MenACWY control vaccination. The sequence in DNA is TGCGCCAGCAGCCGCAAAATAGCGGAGAGCTCCTACGAGCAGTACTTC. Its translation reads: CASSRKIAESSYEQYF.